This TCR beta chain came from a study of blood T cell repertoires in COVID-19. Method: immunoSEQ multiplex PCR; TCRdb's copy keeps in-frame clones and lacks some. The sample consists of some 120,000 clones, approximately 87% of them appearing once. The V and J ends lost 4 bases and 8 bases respectively, with 17 bases between them. CDR1 and CDR2 (germline): LNHDA, SQIVND (reference sequence). This CDR3 is built from 14 residues. The table lists this clone with a few counts. The receptor comes from a man under 40 with acute or convalescent COVID-19. Sequencing was performed on peripheral blood. The V and J genes are TRBV19 and TRBJ1-2; tentative D call: TRBD1 (6 bases). CDR3: CASSTLDREGGYTF. Written as DNA, the CDR3 is TGTGCCAGTAGTACACTGGACAGAGAGGGAGGCTACACCTTC.